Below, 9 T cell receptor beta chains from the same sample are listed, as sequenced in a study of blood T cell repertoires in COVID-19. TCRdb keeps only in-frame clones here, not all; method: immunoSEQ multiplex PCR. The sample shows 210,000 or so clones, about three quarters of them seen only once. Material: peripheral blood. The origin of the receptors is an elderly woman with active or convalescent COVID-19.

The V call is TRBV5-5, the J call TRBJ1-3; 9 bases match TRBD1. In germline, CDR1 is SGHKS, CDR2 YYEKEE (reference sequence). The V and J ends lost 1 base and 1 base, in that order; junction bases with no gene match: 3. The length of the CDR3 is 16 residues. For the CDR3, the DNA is TGTGCCAGCAGCTTGACAGGGGGCGCGTCTGGAAACACCATATATTTT. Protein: CASSLTGGASGNTIYF.

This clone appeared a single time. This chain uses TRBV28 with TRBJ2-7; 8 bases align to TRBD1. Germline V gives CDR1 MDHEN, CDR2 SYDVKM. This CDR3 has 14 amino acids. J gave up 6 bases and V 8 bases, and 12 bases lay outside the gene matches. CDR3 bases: TGTGCCAGCGTCGATCGGACAGGGAGGCGCGAGCAGTACTTC. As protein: CASVDRTGRREQYF.

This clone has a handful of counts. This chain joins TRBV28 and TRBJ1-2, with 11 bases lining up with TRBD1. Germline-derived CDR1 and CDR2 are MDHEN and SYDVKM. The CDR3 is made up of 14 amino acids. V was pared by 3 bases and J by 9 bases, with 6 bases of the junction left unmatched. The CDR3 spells CASSFPGTGGSYTF. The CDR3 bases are TGTGCCAGCAGTTTCCCCGGGACAGGGGGAAGCTACACCTTC.

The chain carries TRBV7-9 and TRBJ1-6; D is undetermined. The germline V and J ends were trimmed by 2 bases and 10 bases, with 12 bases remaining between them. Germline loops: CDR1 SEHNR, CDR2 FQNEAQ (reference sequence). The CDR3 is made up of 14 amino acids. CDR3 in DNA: TGTGCCAGCAGCTTACCCTATGGAGTCTCACCCCTCCACTTT. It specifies CASSLPYGVSPLHF.

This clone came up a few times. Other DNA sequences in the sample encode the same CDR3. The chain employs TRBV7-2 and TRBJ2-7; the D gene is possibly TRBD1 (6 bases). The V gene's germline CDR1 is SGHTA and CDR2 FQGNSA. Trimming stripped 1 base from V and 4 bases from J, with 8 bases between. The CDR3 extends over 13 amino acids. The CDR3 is CASSLGTEYEQYF. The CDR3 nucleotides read TGTGCCAGCAGCTTAGGGACAGAATACGAGCAGTACTTC.

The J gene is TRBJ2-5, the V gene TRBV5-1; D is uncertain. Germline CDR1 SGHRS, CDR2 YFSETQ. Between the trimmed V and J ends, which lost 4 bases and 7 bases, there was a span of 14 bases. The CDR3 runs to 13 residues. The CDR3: CASSANTDGTQYF. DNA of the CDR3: TGCGCCAGCAGCGCCAACACCGATGGGACCCAGTACTTC.

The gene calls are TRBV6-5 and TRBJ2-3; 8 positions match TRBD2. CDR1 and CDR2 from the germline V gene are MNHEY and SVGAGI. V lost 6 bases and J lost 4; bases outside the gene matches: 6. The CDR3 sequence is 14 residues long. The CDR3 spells CASRSRGGADTQYF. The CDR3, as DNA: TGTGCCAGCAGATCTCGGGGGGGGGCAGATACGCAGTATTTT.

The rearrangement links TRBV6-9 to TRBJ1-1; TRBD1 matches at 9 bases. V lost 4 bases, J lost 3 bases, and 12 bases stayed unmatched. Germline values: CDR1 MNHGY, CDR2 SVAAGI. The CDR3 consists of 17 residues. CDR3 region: CASSSRPGQGVDTEAFF. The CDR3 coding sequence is TGTGCCAGCAGTTCCCGACCGGGACAGGGTGTGGACACTGAAGCTTTCTTT.

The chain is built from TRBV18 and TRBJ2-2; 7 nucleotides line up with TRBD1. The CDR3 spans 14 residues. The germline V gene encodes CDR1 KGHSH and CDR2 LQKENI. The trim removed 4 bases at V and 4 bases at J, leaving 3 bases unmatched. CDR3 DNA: TGTGCCAGCTCACAGCAGGGGGTCACCGGGGAGCTGTTTTTT. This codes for CASSQQGVTGELFF.